What follows are 9 T cell receptor beta chains derived from one specimen sequenced in a study of blood T cells in healthy people across ages. The second PCR ran about 6 to 11 cycles with a sample-barcoded 5' primer and J-beta primers. TCRdb processed the 5' RACE reads anew with MiXCR; each CDR3 protein has one entry. Among approximately 830,000 distinct CDR3 sequences listed, 60% to 80% were seen once. The sequencing input was blood. Receptor source: a man aged 25-40 years in good health.

J is TRBJ2-1 and V is TRBV4-3; no clear D gene. The germline V gene has CDR1 LGHNA and CDR2 YSLEER. V gave up 2 bases and J gave up 7 bases, with 15 bases separating them. The CDR3 loop spans 15 amino acids. CDR3 protein: CASSQSRGLGNEQFF. The CDR3 DNA reads TGCGCCAGCAGCCAATCCCGCGGTCTGGGGAATGAGCAGTTCTTC.

This chain uses TRBV10-3 with TRBJ1-2; TRBD1 aligns across 11 bases. CDR1 is ENHRY and CDR2 is SYGVKD in the germline V gene. Germline trimming cut 2 bases from V and 3 bases from J; bases unmatched to any gene: 11. This CDR3 is 18 amino acids long. The CDR3: CAISEDEREGQGDYGYTF. CDR3 sequence (DNA): TGTGCCATCAGTGAGGATGAGCGTGAGGGACAGGGGGACTATGGCTACACCTTC.

V usage is TRBV5-4 and J usage is TRBJ1-5, with D unclear. Germline CDR1 SGHNT, CDR2 YYREEE (reference sequence). Between the trimmed V and J ends, which lost 0 bases and 11 bases, there was a span of 12 bases. The CDR3 extends over 13 amino acids. The CDR3 reads CASSLDKYSTQHF. CDR3 DNA sequence: TGTGCCAGCAGCTTGGACAAATATTCGACCCAGCATTTT.

This chain joins TRBV28 and TRBJ2-5; D perhaps matches TRBD1 (6 bases). Germline CDR1 is MDHEN and CDR2 is SYDVKM. V was clipped by 4 bases and J by 5 bases, with 14 bases between them. The CDR3 has 14 residues. The CDR3, as DNA: TGTGCCAGCAGTTCCGGCTGGGGGCGGGAGACCCAGTACTTC. Protein sequence: CASSSGWGRETQYF.

The chain is built from TRBV7-9 and TRBJ2-7; perhaps TRBD1 as D (5 bases). Germline V gene sequence: CDR1 SEHNR, CDR2 FQNEAQ (reference sequence). Trimming pared 7 bases from V and 0 bases from J, leaving 10 bases between. This CDR3 comprises 13 residues. CDR3 region: CASNQDISYEQYF. The CDR3 region has the DNA TGTGCCAGCAACCAGGACATCTCCTACGAGCAGTACTTC.

Turning to this clonotype: One junction end does not reproduce the germline sequence, and a read error may be involved. The CDR3 spells CASSTNPSSTETFF. CDR3 coding DNA: TGTGCCAGCAGCACCAATCCATCGTCGACTGAAACTTTCTTT. The gene calls are TRBV12-3 or TRBV12-4 and TRBJ1-1; D call uncertain. This CDR3 comprises 14 residues.

The V and J genes are TRBV9 and TRBJ2-2; 9 bases align to TRBD1. Trimming cost V 3 bases and J 6 bases; bases outside gene matches: 9. This CDR3 has 16 residues. Germline CDR1 is SGDLS and CDR2 is YYNGEE. DNA of the CDR3: TGTGCCAGCAGCGGACCGGACAGGGGCTTCCCCGGGGAGCTGTTTTTT. It yields the protein CASSGPDRGFPGELFF.

The chain's CDR3 is CASRKGKAPGELFF. CDR3 DNA sequence: TGTGCCAGTAGAAAAGGGAAGGCACCCGGGGAGCTGTTTTTT. J is TRBJ2-2 and V is TRBV19; D uncertain. The V end lost 6 bases, the J end lost 6 bases, and 14 bases lay between the germline ends. The V gene's germline CDR1 is LNHDA and CDR2 SQIVND (reference sequence). The CDR3 is 14 amino acids.

CDR3 bases: TGCAGCGTTGGAGGCGGACAAGGCCCTACAGATACGCAGTATTTT. It translates to CSVGGGQGPTDTQYF. The genes are TRBV29-1 and TRBJ2-3, with a weak D call TRBD1 (5 bases). This CDR3 spans 15 amino acids. Germline V gene data show CDR1 as SQVTM and CDR2 as ANQGSEA. With 4 bases removed from V and 3 bases from J, the gap between germline ends came to 17 bases.